The entry that follows covers one T cell receptor beta chain sequence. There is no known antigen for this receptor. No base-level quality is on record; no much larger clone is a single base apart. The germline V gene gives CDR1 as SGHRS and CDR2 as YFSETQ. V gives up 2 bases and J gives up 16 bases, and the segment between their germline ends measures 16 bases. From the cysteine up to the phenylalanine, the CDR3 has a length of 12 residues. The DNA shown is the 36-base CDR3, in frame from base 1. The record originates from a study of T cell responses to AZD1222 COVID-19 vaccine (dated by TCRdb to about 2021). Turning to the overall study: AZD1222 recipients given second doses at about 4 weeks or at about 12 weeks were pooled, since spike-specific TCR depth and breadth were not found to differ between the two schedules. TCR sequencing was performed for more than 230 trial participants, of whom about 210 were given two doses of AZD1222 and around 26 were given two doses of MenACWY control vaccine. Trial participants were enrolled into age subgroups of 18-55, 56-69 and 70-plus years, which contained 148, 28 and 57 TCR-sequenced participants, respectively. General findings and caveats noted by the study authors: A significant rise in spike-specific TCR breadth and depth was observed after two AZD1222 doses relative to day 0 and relative to MenACWY recipients. Reportedly, almost half of the unique spike-specific TCRs recognized epitopes lying outside the regions that are mutated in the B.1.351 and B.1.1.7 variants. Vaccine-associated CD4 TCRs spanned the whole spike protein, with dominant responses in regions 160-218 and 743-854. Participants were mostly white British and included more females than males, and it was suggested by the authors that clonal diversity may have been underestimated. Conclusions about previously exposed vaccinees were limited because only six AZD1222 recipients were SARS-CoV-2 seropositive at baseline. In the small 56-69-year group, the increase in depth fell short of significance, most likely because of low power. Because no samples from the day 14 peak response were available, repertoires could be characterized only after the peak T cell response.

The CDR3 regions of human TCRbeta chains were subjected to immunosequencing. From the authors' description of their analysis: Repertoire TCRs were matched against a reference library of SARS-CoV-2-specific TCRs generated with the MIRA antigen-specificity platform. Breadth meant the fraction of unique TCRs that were SARS-CoV-2-associated, whereas depth meant the fraction of total T cells that were SARS-CoV-2-associated. Using the MIRA data, every spike-specific TCR was mapped to the spike region that the TCR reacted to and assigned to either a CD4 or a CD8 class. Log10-transformed breadth and depth values were compared by one-way ANOVA with Sidak's multiple comparisons tests. In TCRdb, the immuneACCESS table is reduced to in-frame sequences with V and J assigned. These tables do not hold every clone; where another copy was compared, an unresolved V gene accounts for under half, and the others remain unexplained. That table furnishes V, J and clone size, whereas the DNA furnished D and trimming. This sample has approximately 100,000 clones in its table, and roughly 87% of those were observed once. Approximately 15% of the sample lies in the top ten.

According to the study, the label for this sample's time point signals: baseline before first vaccination. Vaccinee samples were obtained from the UK trials COV001 and COV002, which included a single-blind randomized controlled phase 2/3 trial of AZD1222 (ChAdOx1 nCoV-19) in healthy adults. For TCRbeta chain sequencing, PBMC samples from trial participants were taken at day 0 and at day 28 after the second dose. This receptor was taken from an adult in good health. Sequenced here: peripheral blood, sampled on day 0 of AZD1222 vaccination. The chain is assembled from TRBV5-1 and TRBJ2-1; the D call could be TRBD1 or TRBD2, with each sharing 7 bases. The CDR3 here reads CASSFQGGPNFF. The DNA is TGCGCCAGCAGCTTTCAGGGGGGGCCCAATTTCTTC.